This T cell receptor (beta chain) was retrieved from a study of blood T cells in healthy people across ages. Healthy Caucasian individuals from Russia aged 6 to 90 were enrolled as donors. This clonotype was seen more than once but under ten times. Its target is not known. A second 7 to 11 cycle PCR used barcoded and J-beta primers. Every cDNA molecule carried a tag from a template-switch adaptor bearing 12 random nucleotides. TCRdb recomputed calls from the 5' RACE reads with MiXCR, one row per CDR3 protein. The sample has approximately 1,000,000 distinct CDR3 sequences, more than 30% seen once. The CDR3 spans 16 residues. With 0 bases removed from V and 0 bases from J, the gap between germline ends came to 12 bases. Per the germline V gene, CDR1 is SGHRS and CDR2 is YFSETQ. Study-level points and caveats: While age rose, TCR beta diversity per million T cells dropped in a roughly linear way. One million T cells yielded diversity estimates that were considered underestimates.

The clonotype originates from a young man in good health. The chain employs TRBV5-1 and TRBJ1-1; tentative D call: TRBD1 (5 bases). The sequenced sample consisted of blood. The CDR3 spells CASSLGAGPMNTEAFF. CDR3 sequence (DNA): TGCGCCAGCAGCTTGGGAGCAGGGCCTATGAACACTGAAGCTTTCTTT.